The 2 T cell receptor beta chains below come from one sample, sequenced in a study of blood T cell repertoires in COVID-19. The repertoire was sequenced with immunoSEQ multiplex PCR; TCRdb's copy has only in-frame clones and lacks some. The repertoire holds under 60,000 clones, with almost 85% as singletons. Specimen: peripheral blood. The source is a man in his fifties or sixties with acute or convalescent COVID-19.

The chain couples TRBV2 to TRBJ1-2, with D unclear. Trimming removed 1 base at V and 4 bases at J, with 7 bases between. There are 13 residues in the CDR3. Germline CDR1 reads SNHLY; CDR2 reads FYNNEI. The CDR3 DNA reads TGTGCCAGCAGTGAAGGGACTATCTATGGCTACACCTTC. Translated: CASSEGTIYGYTF.

The CDR3 region is CASRGTADGYTF. CDR3 DNA sequence: TGTGCCAGCAGGGGGACAGCGGATGGCTACACCTTC. This chain links TRBV6-5 with TRBJ1-2; 7 bases match TRBD1. Germline-derived CDR1 and CDR2 are MNHEY and SVGAGI. With V trimmed by 6 bases and J by 6 bases, 4 bases remained unmatched. This CDR3 has 12 amino acids.